This TCR beta chain was profiled in a study of T cell responses to AZD1222 COVID-19 vaccine. Broader study findings: Increased Spike-specific TCR breadth and depth were observed after two AZD1222 doses. No repertoire was sampled before or during the peak T cell response, only after it. Among spike-specific TCRs, nearly half reportedly target unmutated variant regions.

This clone was counted once. Its target is unknown. CDR3 length equals 13 residues. Germline CDR1 and CDR2: SQVTM and ANQGSEA. The J segment lost 0 bases and the V segment lost 7 bases, leaving 5 bases of the junction unmatched. Sequencing used immunoSEQ multiplex PCR; TCRdb keeps in-frame clones, though not all of them. This sample has 90,000 to 120,000 clones, with around nine tenths found just once. The sequencing used peripheral blood, collected on day 0 of AZD1222 vaccination. V gene TRBV29-1 combines with J gene TRBJ1-1, with TRBD1 matching 7 bases. The sequence was collected from an adult in good health. CDR3 DNA: TGCAGCGCCCAGACAGGGCTGAACACTGAAGCTTTCTTT. As protein: CSAQTGLNTEAFF.